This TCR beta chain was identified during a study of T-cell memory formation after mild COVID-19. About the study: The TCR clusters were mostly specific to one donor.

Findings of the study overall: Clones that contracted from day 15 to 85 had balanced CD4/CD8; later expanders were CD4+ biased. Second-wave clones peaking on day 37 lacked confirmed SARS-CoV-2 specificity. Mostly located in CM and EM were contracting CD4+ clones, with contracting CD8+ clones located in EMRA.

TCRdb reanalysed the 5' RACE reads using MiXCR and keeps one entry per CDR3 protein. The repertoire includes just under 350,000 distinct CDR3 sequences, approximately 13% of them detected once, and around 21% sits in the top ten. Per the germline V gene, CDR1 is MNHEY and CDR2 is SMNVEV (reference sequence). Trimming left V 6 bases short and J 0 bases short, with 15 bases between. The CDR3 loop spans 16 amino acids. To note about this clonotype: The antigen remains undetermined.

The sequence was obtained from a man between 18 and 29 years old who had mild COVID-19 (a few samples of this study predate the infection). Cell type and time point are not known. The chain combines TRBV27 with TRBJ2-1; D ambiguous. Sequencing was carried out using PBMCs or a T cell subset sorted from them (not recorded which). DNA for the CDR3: TGTGCCAGCAGACTCAGTAAAAGAGGCTCCTACAATGAGCAGTTCTTC. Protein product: CASRLSKRGSYNEQFF.